This T cell receptor (beta chain) appears in the sequencing data of a study of shared clonotypes between healthy human individuals. The overall study: Three CD4 naive, three CD4 memory, two CD8 naive and one CD8 memory plate were used per donor. General study findings and limits: What naive subsets generally showed was a larger estimated richness than memory subsets showed.

Per germline, CDR1 MNHEY and CDR2 SVGAGI. This CDR3 contains 14 residues. Trimming pared 5 bases from V and 6 bases from J, leaving 14 bases between. With regard to this clone: Its antigen remains unidentified.

Naive CD8 cells lacked CD45RO, underwent positive selection for CCR7 and left out terminally differentiated effector memory CD45RA+ cells. Study donors comprised healthy, HIV-negative adults devoid of recent acute infection or vaccination. Each replicate PCR on the sorted subsets used roughly 210 ng DNA (around 30,000 T cell genomes). Method: immunoSEQ multiplex PCR; TCRdb's copy keeps in-frame clones and lacks some. Altogether millions of clones are present, around 93% being singletons, with the ten largest covering roughly 1.7%. V usage is TRBV6-5 and J usage is TRBJ2-1; D might be TRBD2 (6 bases). The sample was naive CD8+ T cells from PBMCs. This receptor was identified in a man younger than 35 in good health. Some clones in this sample may be carry-over from other donors' samples. CDR3 sequence: CASSHPWRGNEQFF. The CDR3 nucleotides are TGTGCCAGCAGTCACCCCTGGAGGGGCAATGAGCAGTTCTTC.